Listed below are T cell receptor beta chains from one sample, sequenced in a study of metastatic and nonmetastatic thyroid tumors. Through MiXCR, TCRdb re-clonotyped the PCR reads. The table has about 16,000 clones, roughly 26% seen once; the top ten hold 15%. The specimen sequenced was adjacent normal tissue. The receptors stem from a female donor with papillary thyroid cancer or a benign thyroid nodule (not recorded which). Some clones in this sample may be carry-over from other donors' samples. Each CDR3 is given with its conserved first and last residue. The D gene is left open where the match is weak. Not every row has a clone size; where given, it reads once, few, many or a size class.

d_gene,v_gene,j_gene,abundance,CDR3aa,CDR3nt
TRBD2,TRBV6-6,TRBJ2-2,.,CASSYRGVRGTVGELFF,TGTGCCAGCAGTTACCGCGGGGTGCGGGGGACGGTCGGGGAGCTGTTTTTT
.,TRBV25-1,TRBJ1-2,few,CASSGARIYGYTF,TGTGCCAGCAGTGGAGCCAGAATCTATGGCTACACCTTC
.,TRBV7-2,TRBJ2-1,.,CASGRSSYNEQFF,TGTGCCAGCGGGCGTAGCTCCTACAATGAGCAGTTCTTC
.,TRBV2,TRBJ1-1,few,CASRRTQGNTEAFF,TGTGCCAGCAGGCGGACACAGGGGAACACTGAAGCTTTCTTT
TRBD1,TRBV7-8,TRBJ2-7,medium-sized,CASSPGDRTYEQYF,TGTGCCAGCAGCCCAGGGGACAGGACCTACGAGCAGTACTTC
.,TRBV6-2/TRBV6-3,TRBJ2-2,few,CASSFSGELFF,TGTGCCAGCAGTTTCTCGGGGGAGCTGTTTTTT
TRBD1,TRBV9,TRBJ2-7,.,CASSPRTGRGEQYF,TGTGCCAGCAGCCCCCGGACAGGGAGAGGCGAGCAGTACTTC
.,TRBV19,TRBJ2-1,few,CASSTSREQYNEQFF,TGTGCCAGTAGTACCTCCCGGGAGCAATACAATGAGCAGTTCTTC
.,TRBV6-4,TRBJ2-1,few,CASTQWANSYNEQFF,TGTGCCAGCACCCAGTGGGCCAACTCCTACAATGAGCAGTTCTTC
.,TRBV6-5,TRBJ2-2,many,CASSYVEGAGELFF,TGTGCCAGCAGTTACGTCGAGGGGGCCGGGGAGCTGTTTTTT
TRBD2,TRBV6-5,TRBJ2-7,.,CASSYGTRAYEQYF,TGTGCCAGCAGTTACGGGACTAGAGCTTACGAGCAGTACTTC
TRBD1,TRBV11-1,TRBJ1-2,.,CASSGLTGQGISSGYTF,TGTGCCAGCAGCGGGCTGACGGGACAGGGAATTTCAAGCGGCTACACCTTC
TRBD1,TRBV7-9,TRBJ2-7,medium-sized,CASSHRDRFYEQYF,TGTGCCAGCAGTCACCGGGACAGATTTTACGAGCAGTACTTC
.,TRBV28,TRBJ2-3,.,CASSLSADTQYF,TGTGCCAGCAGTTTATCGGCAGATACGCAGTATTTT
TRBD2,TRBV7-3,TRBJ2-1,.,CASSLTSGRANEQFF,TGTGCCAGCAGCTTAACTAGCGGGAGGGCGAATGAGCAGTTCTTC
.,TRBV13,TRBJ2-1,few,CASSAVFFGSPRGYNEQFF,TGTGCCAGCAGCGCCGTTTTTTTTGGGAGCCCCCGGGGATACAATGAGCAGTTCTTC
TRBD2,TRBV27,TRBJ2-5,.,CASSLGLAGQETQYF,TGTGCCAGCAGTCTCGGACTAGCGGGACAAGAGACCCAGTACTTC
.,TRBV9,TRBJ2-5,medium-sized,CASRSGTGGTQYF,TGTGCCAGCAGGAGCGGAACCGGGGGGACCCAGTACTTC
.,TRBV20-1,TRBJ2-7,few,CSANLAHLRWEQYF,TGCAGTGCTAATTTGGCACACCTCCGATGGGAGCAGTACTTC